This T cell receptor (beta chain) stems from a study of Graves' ophthalmopathy and Graves' hyperthyroidism. With respect to this clonotype: Its antigen is currently unknown.

The hyperthyroidism patients, aged 18 to 65, had been newly diagnosed, with under 2 months' duration. Trimming took 2 bases from V and 5 from J; bases not matched to a gene: 8. This CDR3 has 15 amino acids. Per germline, CDR1 SGHTA and CDR2 FQGNSA. Study findings and constraints: Stable hyperthyroidism and ophthalmopathy were told apart by a 13-signature model, which achieved about 90% sensitivity and approximately 81% specificity. Detected in blood as well were most expanded thyroid clonotypes with frequency above 0.001.

Amplification targeted the TCR beta CDR3 regions, with RNA transcripts as the source material. RT-PCR was first run with HTBI primers, then multiplex PCR in a second round. Via MiXCR, TCRdb re-called the multiplex PCR reads, giving one row per CDR3 protein. The table includes 1 million to 1.3 million distinct CDR3 sequences, around a third detected once. The specimen was peripheral blood or thyroid tissue (not recorded which). The TCR comes from an adult man with Graves' hyperthyroidism. The chain joins TRBV7-2 to TRBJ2-5; 7 nucleotides line up with TRBD2. This chain's CDR3 is CASSLWGGVMETQYF. CDR3 in DNA: TGTGCCAGCAGCTTATGGGGGGGGGTAATGGAGACCCAGTACTTC. The complete variable domain, with remaining parts taken from reference TRBV7-2 and TRBJ2-5, reads GAGVSQSPSNKVTEKGKDVELRCDPISGHTALYWYRQSLGQGLEFLIYFQGNSAPDKSGLPSDRFSAERTGGSVSTLTIQRTQQEDSAVYLCASSLWGGVMETQYFGPGTRLLVL.